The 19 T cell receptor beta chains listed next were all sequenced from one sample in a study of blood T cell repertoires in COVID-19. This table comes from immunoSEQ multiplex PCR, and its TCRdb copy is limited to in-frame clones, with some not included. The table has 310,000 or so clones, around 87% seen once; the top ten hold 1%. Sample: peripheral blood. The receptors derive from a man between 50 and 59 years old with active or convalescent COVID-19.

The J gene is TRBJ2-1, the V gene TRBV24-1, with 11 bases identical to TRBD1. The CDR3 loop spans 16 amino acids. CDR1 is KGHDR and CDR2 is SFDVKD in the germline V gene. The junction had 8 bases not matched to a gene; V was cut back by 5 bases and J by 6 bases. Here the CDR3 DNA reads TGTGCCACCAGTGTTTGGGGACAGGGGGAGGTCAATGAGCAGTTCTTC. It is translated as CATSVWGQGEVNEQFF.

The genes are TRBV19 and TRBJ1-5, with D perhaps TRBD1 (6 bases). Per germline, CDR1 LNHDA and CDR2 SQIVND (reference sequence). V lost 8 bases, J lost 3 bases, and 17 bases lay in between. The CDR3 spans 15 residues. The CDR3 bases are TGTGCCAGTGTCGACGCGACAGGACTCAATCAGCCCCAGCATTTT. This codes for CASVDATGLNQPQHF.

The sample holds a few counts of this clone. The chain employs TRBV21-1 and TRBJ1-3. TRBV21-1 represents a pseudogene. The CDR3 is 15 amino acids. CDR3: CASSKGGGTGNTIYF. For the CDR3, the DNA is TGTGCCAGCAGCAAAGGCGGGGGCACTGGAAACACCATATATTTT.

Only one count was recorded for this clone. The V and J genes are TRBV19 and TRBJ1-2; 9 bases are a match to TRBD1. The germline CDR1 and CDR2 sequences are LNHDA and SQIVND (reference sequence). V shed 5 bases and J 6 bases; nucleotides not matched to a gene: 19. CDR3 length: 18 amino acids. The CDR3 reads CASSYAGTGYQNGDGYTF. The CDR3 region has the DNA TGTGCCAGTAGTTATGCCGGGACAGGGTATCAGAACGGGGATGGCTACACCTTC.

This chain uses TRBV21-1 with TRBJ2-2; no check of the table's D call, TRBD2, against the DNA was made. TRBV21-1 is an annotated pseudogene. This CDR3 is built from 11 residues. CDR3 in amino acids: CASSIVGELFF. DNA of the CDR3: TGTGCCAGCAGCATAGTCGGGGAGCTGTTTTTT.

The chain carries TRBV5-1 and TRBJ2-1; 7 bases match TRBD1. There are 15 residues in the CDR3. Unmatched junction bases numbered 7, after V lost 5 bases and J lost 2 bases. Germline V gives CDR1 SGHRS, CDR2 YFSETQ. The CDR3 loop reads CASRSTGVAYNEQFF. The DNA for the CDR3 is TGCGCCAGCAGATCAACAGGGGTGGCCTACAATGAGCAGTTCTTC.

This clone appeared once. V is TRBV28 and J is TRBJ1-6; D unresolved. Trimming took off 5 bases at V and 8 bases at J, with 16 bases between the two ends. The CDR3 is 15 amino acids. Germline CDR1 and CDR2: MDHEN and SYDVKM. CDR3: CASSPPLGRDSPLHF. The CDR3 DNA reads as TGTGCCAGCAGTCCCCCCTTGGGCCGTGATTCACCCCTCCACTTT. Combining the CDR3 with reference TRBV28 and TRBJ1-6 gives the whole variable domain DVKVTQSSRYLVKRTGEKVFLECVQDMDHENMFWYRQDPGLGLRLIYFSYDVKMKEKGDIPEGYSVSREKKERFSLILESASTNQTSMYLCASSPPLGRDSPLHFGNGTRLTVT.

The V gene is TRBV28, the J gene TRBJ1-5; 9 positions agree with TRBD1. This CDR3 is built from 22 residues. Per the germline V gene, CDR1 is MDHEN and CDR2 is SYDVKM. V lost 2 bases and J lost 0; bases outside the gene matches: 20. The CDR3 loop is CASSLLKKGDREENPSNQPQHF. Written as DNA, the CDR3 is TGTGCCAGCAGTTTACTGAAGAAAGGGGACAGGGAAGAAAACCCTAGCAATCAGCCCCAGCATTTT.

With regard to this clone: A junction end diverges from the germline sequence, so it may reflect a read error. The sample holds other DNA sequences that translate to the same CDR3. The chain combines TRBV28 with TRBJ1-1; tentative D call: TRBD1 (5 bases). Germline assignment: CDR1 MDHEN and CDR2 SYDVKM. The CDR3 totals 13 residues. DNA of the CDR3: TGTGCCAGCAGGCCGACAGTGAACACTGAAGCCTTCTTT. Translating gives CASRPTVNTEAFF.

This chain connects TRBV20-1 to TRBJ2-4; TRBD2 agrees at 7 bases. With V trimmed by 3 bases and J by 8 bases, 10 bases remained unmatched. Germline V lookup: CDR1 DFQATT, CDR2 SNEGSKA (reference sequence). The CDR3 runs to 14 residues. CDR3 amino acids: CSASKGEGHHIQYF. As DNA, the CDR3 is TGCAGTGCTAGTAAAGGGGAGGGCCATCACATTCAGTACTTC.

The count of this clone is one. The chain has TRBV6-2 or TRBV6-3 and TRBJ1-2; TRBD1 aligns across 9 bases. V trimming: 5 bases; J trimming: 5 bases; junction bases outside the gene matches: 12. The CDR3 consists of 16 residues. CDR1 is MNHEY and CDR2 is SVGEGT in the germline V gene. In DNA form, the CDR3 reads TGTGCCAGCAGTGACCCACCACCGGGACAGGGTTATGGCTACACCTTC. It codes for CASSDPPPGQGYGYTF.

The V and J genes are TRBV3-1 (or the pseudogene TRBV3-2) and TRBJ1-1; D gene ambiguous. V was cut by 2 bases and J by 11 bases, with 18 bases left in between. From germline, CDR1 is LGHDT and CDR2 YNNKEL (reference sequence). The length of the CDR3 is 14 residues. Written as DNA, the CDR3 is TGTGCCAGCAGCCAAAGAGGGAATCCTTTTGGGGCTTTCTTT. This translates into CASSQRGNPFGAFF.

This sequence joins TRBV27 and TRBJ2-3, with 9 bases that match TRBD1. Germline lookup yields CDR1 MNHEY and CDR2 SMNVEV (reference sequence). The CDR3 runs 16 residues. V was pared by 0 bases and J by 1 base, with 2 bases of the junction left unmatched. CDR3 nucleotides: TGTGCCAGCAGTTTATCGACAGGGGGAGGCACAGATACGCAGTATTTT. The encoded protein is CASSLSTGGGTDTQYF.

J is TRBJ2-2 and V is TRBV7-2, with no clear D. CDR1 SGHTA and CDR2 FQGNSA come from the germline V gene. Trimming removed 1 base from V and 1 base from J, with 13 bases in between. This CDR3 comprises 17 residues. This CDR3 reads CASSLVLGNQNTGELFF. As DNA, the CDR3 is TGTGCCAGCAGCTTAGTTCTAGGAAACCAGAACACCGGGGAGCTGTTTTTT. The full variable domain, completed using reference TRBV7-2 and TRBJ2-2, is GAGVSQSPSNKVTEKGKDVELRCDPISGHTALYWYRQSLGQGLEFLIYFQGNSAPDKSGLPSDRFSAERTGGSVSTLTIQRTQQEDSAVYLCASSLVLGNQNTGELFFGEGSRLTVL.

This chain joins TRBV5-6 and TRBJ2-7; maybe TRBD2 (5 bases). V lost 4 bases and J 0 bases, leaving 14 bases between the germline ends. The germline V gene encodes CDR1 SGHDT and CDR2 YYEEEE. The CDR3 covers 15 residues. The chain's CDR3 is CASSLRRADSYEQYF. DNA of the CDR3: TGTGCCAGCAGCCTTCGCCGAGCGGACTCCTACGAGCAGTACTTC. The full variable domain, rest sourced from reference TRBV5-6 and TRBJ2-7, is DAGVTQSPTHLIKTRGQQVTLRCSPKSGHDTVSWYQQALGQGPQFIFQYYEEEERQRGNFPDRFSGHQFPNYSSELNVNALLLGDSALYLCASSLRRADSYEQYFGPGTRLTVT.

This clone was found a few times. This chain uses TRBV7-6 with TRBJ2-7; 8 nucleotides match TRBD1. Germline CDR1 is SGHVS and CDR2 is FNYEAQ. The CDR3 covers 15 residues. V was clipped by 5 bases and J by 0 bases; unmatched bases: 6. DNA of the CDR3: TGTGCCAGCAGCCCACGACAGGGGACCTCCTACGAGCAGTACTTC. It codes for CASSPRQGTSYEQYF.

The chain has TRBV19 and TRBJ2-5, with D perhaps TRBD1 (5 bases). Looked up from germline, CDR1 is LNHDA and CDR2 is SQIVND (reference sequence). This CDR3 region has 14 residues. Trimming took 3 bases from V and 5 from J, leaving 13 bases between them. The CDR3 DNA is TGTGCCAGTAGTATGAAGGGGCGTCACGAGACCCAGTACTTC. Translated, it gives CASSMKGRHETQYF.

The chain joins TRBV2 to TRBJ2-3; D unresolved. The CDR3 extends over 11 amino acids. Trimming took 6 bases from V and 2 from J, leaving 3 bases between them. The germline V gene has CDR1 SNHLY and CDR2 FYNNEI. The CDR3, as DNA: TGTGCCAGCAGCCTCACAGATACGCAGTATTTT. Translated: CASSLTDTQYF. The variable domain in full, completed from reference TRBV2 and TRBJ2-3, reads EPEVTQTPSHQVTQMGQEVILRCVPISNHLYFYWYRQILGQKVEFLVSFYNNEISEKSEIFDDQFSVERPDGSNFTLKIRSTKLEDSAMYFCASSLTDTQYFGPGTRLTVL.

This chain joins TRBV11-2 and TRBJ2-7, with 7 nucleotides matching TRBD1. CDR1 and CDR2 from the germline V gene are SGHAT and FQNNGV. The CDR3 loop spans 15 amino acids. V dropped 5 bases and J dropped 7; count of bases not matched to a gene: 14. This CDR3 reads CASSRRDRTLWEQYF. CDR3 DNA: TGTGCCAGCAGCCGCCGGGACAGAACTCTTTGGGAGCAGTACTTC.